The entry below describes one TCR beta chain. Trimming stripped 1 base from V and 2 bases from J, with 11 bases between. Germline V gene sequence: CDR1 KGHSH, CDR2 LQKENI. CDR3 length equals 16 residues. Here immunoSEQ multiplex PCR was the method, and the copy in TCRdb shows in-frame clones only, minus some. The sample lists about 87,000 clones; around nine tenths were seen once. This record comes from a study of blood T cell repertoires in COVID-19. The wider study: Sites in the United States, Italy and Spain provided acute and convalescent COVID-19 samples.

The TCR originated in a middle-aged man with acute or convalescent COVID-19. The chain carries TRBV18 and TRBJ2-2, with no clear D. Sequenced material: peripheral blood. DNA of the CDR3: TGTGCCAGCTCACCACTGATCAGTTCAAACACCGGGGAGCTGTTTTTT. Amino acids: CASSPLISSNTGELFF.